These 7 T cell receptor beta chains were sequenced from one sample in a study of blood T cells in healthy people across ages. A second PCR, run for about 6 to 11 cycles, used a sample-barcoded 5' primer plus a J-beta primer mix. One entry per CDR3 protein results from TCRdb running MiXCR on the 5' RACE reads. This table holds hundreds of thousands of distinct CDR3 sequences, 40% to 55% found once. The sequencing input was blood. The source is a man older than 75 in good health.

This chain links TRBV12-3 or TRBV12-4 with TRBJ2-3; D is uncertain. This CDR3 spans 14 amino acids. V lost 7 bases and J lost 4, with 15 bases in between. CDR3 coding DNA: TGTGCCAGCACCTCCGGCCCGAGGCCAGATACGCAGTATTTT. Amino acids: CASTSGPRPDTQYF.

At least ten counts were recorded for this clonotype. J is TRBJ2-7 and V is TRBV6-5; D is uncertain. Trimming pared 0 bases from V and 7 bases from J, leaving 16 bases between. Germline CDR1 reads MNHEY; CDR2 reads SVGAGI. The CDR3 consists of 15 residues. CDR3 bases: TGTGCCAGCAGTTACTCGGGCAGAAGTACGACGGAGCAGTACTTC. It translates to CASSYSGRSTTEQYF.

The chain employs TRBV7-9 and TRBJ1-6; D remains ambiguous. The germline V and J ends were trimmed by 5 bases and 13 bases, with 18 bases remaining between them. From germline, CDR1 is SEHNR and CDR2 FQNEAQ (reference sequence). The CDR3 is 14 amino acids. Here the CDR3 reads CASSTSGPSHPLHF. The CDR3 nucleotides read TGTGCCAGCAGCACTTCGGGCCCCAGTCACCCCCTCCACTTT.

In its sample, this clonotype was seen a few times. Just one base apart from a much larger clone, this may be a read error. The V and J genes are TRBV6-5 and TRBJ1-5; D ambiguous. Looked up from germline, CDR1 is MNHEY and CDR2 is SVGAGI. CDR3 length: 14 residues. The CDR3 loop is CASSDSFSNQPQHF. The CDR3 DNA reads TGTGCCAGCAGTGACTCATTCAGCAATCAGCCCCAGCATTTT.

In its sample, this clonotype was seen many times. The chain has TRBV6-6 and TRBJ2-7; TRBD1 or TRBD2 may be the D gene (5 bases each). Germline V CDR1 and CDR2: MNHNY, SVGAGI (reference sequence). Trimming cost V 6 bases and J 1 base, with 25 bases left between them. This CDR3 comprises 18 residues. The CDR3 sequence: CASRPVWGFGDQSYEQYF. CDR3 bases: TGTGCCAGCAGACCTGTCTGGGGGTTCGGGGATCAGTCCTACGAGCAGTACTTC.

V and J are TRBV12-3 or TRBV12-4 and TRBJ2-5; D tentatively fits TRBD1 or TRBD2 (5 bases each). The CDR3 contains 13 residues. Trimming stripped 4 bases from V and 2 bases from J, with 8 bases between. Written as DNA, the CDR3 is TGTGCCAGCAGTTGGGGGAGTCAAGAGACCCAGTACTTC. This codes for CASSWGSQETQYF.

This clonotype has a handful of counts. This rearrangement joins TRBV28 to TRBJ2-4; D gene uncertain. The germline V gene encodes CDR1 MDHEN and CDR2 SYDVKM. V was cut by 5 bases and J by 13 bases, with 15 bases left in between. This CDR3 region has 12 residues. The CDR3 loop reads CASSLTADKQYF. The CDR3 nucleotides are TGTGCCAGCAGTCTTACAGCTGACAAGCAGTACTTC.